The present entry profiles one T cell receptor beta chain with its context. Germline trimming cut 2 bases from V and 1 base from J; bases unmatched to any gene: 4. Germline assignment: CDR1 GTSNPN and CDR2 SVGIG (reference sequence). The CDR3 contains 15 residues. This specimen comes from a study of blood T cell repertoires in COVID-19. Source study methods: From reference gene primer amplification, estimates of nucleated cell counts were derived. Only in-frame clones appear in the TCRdb table, and some are missing; sequencing was by immunoSEQ multiplex PCR. The DNA was the basis for D and trimming; V, J and clone size are from that table. The sample records about 200,000 clones, approximately 87% being singletons.

This chain links TRBV30 with TRBJ1-5, with 8 bases identical to TRBD1. The clonotype originates from a man in his 60s who had recovered from COVID-19. Sequenced input: peripheral blood. The CDR3 reads CAWSTGGGSNQPQHF. CDR3 in DNA: TGTGCCTGGAGTACAGGGGGGGGGAGCAATCAGCCCCAGCATTTT.